These 22 T cell receptor beta chains were sequenced from one sample in a study of circulating and synovial CD4+ cells in juvenile arthritis. Only in-frame clones appear in the TCRdb table, and some are missing; sequencing was by immunoSEQ multiplex PCR. The repertoire holds 30,000 to 40,000 clones, with 90% to 95% as singletons. The sequenced sample consisted of CD4+ T cells from blood. The receptor set was obtained from a human donor with juvenile idiopathic arthritis.

The J gene is TRBJ1-5, the V gene TRBV2; 7 bases match TRBD1. V trimming: 6 bases; J trimming: 0 bases; junction bases outside the gene matches: 5. CDR1 is SNHLY and CDR2 is FYNNEI in the germline V gene. The CDR3 length is 15 residues. The CDR3 sequence is CASRVDRYSNQPQHF. CDR3 nucleotide sequence: TGTGCCAGCAGGGTGGACAGGTATAGCAATCAGCCCCAGCATTTT.

The chain couples TRBV7-2 to TRBJ2-7; D remains unclear. Germline CDR1 and CDR2: SGHTA and FQGNSA. The CDR3 runs 14 residues. Trimming took 1 base from V and 3 from J, leaving 10 bases between them. CDR3 in DNA: TGTGCCAGCAGCTTAGGTATTCTAGACTACGAGCAGTACTTC. It encodes CASSLGILDYEQYF.

The gene calls are TRBV19 and TRBJ1-4, with 9 bases lining up with TRBD1. Germline values: CDR1 LNHDA, CDR2 SQIVND (reference sequence). This CDR3 comprises 18 residues. The ends lost 7 bases at V and 5 bases at J; junction bases unmatched: 17. CDR3 nucleotides: TGTGCCAGTACGGACACTCCGGGACAGGGAGCGGAGAATGAAAAACTGTTTTTT. Translating it yields CASTDTPGQGAENEKLFF. Variable domain in full (rest from reference TRBV19 and TRBJ1-4): DGGITQSPKYLFRKEGQNVTLSCEQNLNHDAMYWYRQDPGQGLRLIYYSQIVNDFQKGDIAEGYSVSREKKESFPLTVTSAQKNPTAFYLCASTDTPGQGAENEKLFFGSGTQLSVL.

The V gene is TRBV19, the J gene TRBJ2-1; 11 bases fit TRBD2. The germline V gene encodes CDR1 LNHDA and CDR2 SQIVND (reference sequence). Germline trimming cut 6 bases from V and 4 bases from J; bases unmatched to any gene: 5. CDR3 length: 15 residues. The DNA of the CDR3 is TGTGCCAGTAGCCCGACTAGCGGGACTTACAATGAGCAGTTCTTC. Protein: CASSPTSGTYNEQFF.

V gene TRBV7-9 combines with J gene TRBJ1-4; TRBD1 matches at 10 bases. CDR1 is SEHNR, CDR2 FQNEAQ, per germline (reference sequence). This CDR3 has 15 residues. J was trimmed by 7 bases and V by 5 bases; bases with no gene match: 7. The CDR3 region has the DNA TGTGCCAGCAGCGCGACAGGGGGCGCAAGTGAAAAACTGTTTTTT. Amino acids: CASSATGGASEKLFF. The full variable domain, in which reference TRBV7-9 and TRBJ1-4 provide the parts outside the CDR3, is DTGVSQNPRHKITKRGQNVTFRCDPISEHNRLYWYRQTLGQGPEFLTYFQNEAQLEKSRLLSDRFSAERPKGSFSTLEIQRTEQGDSAMYLCASSATGGASEKLFFGSGTQLSVL.

V gene TRBV4-3 combines with J gene TRBJ1-6, with D unresolved. The germline CDR1 and CDR2 sequences are LGHNA and YSLEER. Trimming left V 0 bases short and J 6 bases short, with 12 bases between. The CDR3 has 16 residues. In DNA, the CDR3 is TGCGCCAGCAGCCAAGATAGCGTTGTTGGTAATTCACCCCTCCACTTT. This translates into CASSQDSVVGNSPLHF.

This clone has a single count. This chain joins TRBV2 and TRBJ2-3; D may be TRBD2 (6 bases). Germline-derived CDR1 and CDR2 are SNHLY and FYNNEI. V lost 6 bases and J lost 0, with 13 bases in between. The CDR3 loop spans 15 amino acids. CDR3 loop: CASRLTGTSTDTQYF. CDR3 sequence (DNA): TGTGCCAGCAGACTCACCGGGACTAGCACAGATACGCAGTATTTT.

This chain connects TRBV19 to TRBJ1-1; perhaps TRBD1 as D (5 bases). V shed 5 bases and J shed 0 bases, with 19 bases lying between them. Looked up from germline, CDR1 is LNHDA and CDR2 is SQIVND (reference sequence). CDR3 size: 17 residues. The CDR3 spells CASSSGLGVGMNTEAFF. CDR3 nucleotides: TGTGCCAGTAGTTCGGGACTTGGTGTCGGCATGAACACTGAAGCTTTCTTT.

V gene TRBV28 combines with J gene TRBJ1-4, with D uncertain. The CDR3 covers 15 residues. V was cut by 2 bases and J by 5 bases, with 12 bases left in between. CDR1 and CDR2 from the germline V gene are MDHEN and SYDVKM. CDR3 coding DNA: TGTGCCAGCAGTTTAGTGGGTCCGGGGAATGAAAAACTGTTTTTT. Protein sequence: CASSLVGPGNEKLFF.

For this clone: Other DNA sequences from this sample encode an identical CDR3 as well. The rearrangement links TRBV14 to TRBJ1-6, with D perhaps TRBD1 (5 bases). Per germline, CDR1 SGHDN and CDR2 FVKESK. This CDR3 is 16 amino acids long. V was clipped by 0 bases and J by 8 bases, with 14 bases between them. As DNA, the CDR3 is TGTGCCAGCAGCCAAGATCAGGAAGGGACTTATTCACCCCTCCACTTT. Its protein product is CASSQDQEGTYSPLHF.

V is TRBV5-4 and J is TRBJ1-1; 8 nucleotides align to TRBD1. Losses at the gene ends were 0 bases for V and 5 bases for J; bases not matched to a gene: 6. The germline V gene encodes CDR1 SGHNT and CDR2 YYREEE (reference sequence). The CDR3 totals 15 residues. This CDR3 is CASSLEDRGKTEAFF. The CDR3 nucleotides read TGTGCCAGCAGCTTGGAAGACAGGGGAAAAACTGAAGCTTTCTTT. The whole variable domain, filled in from reference TRBV5-4 and TRBJ1-1, reads ETGVTQSPTHLIKTRGQQVTLRCSSQSGHNTVSWYQQALGQGPQFIFQYYREEENGRGNFPPRFSGLQFPNYSSELNVNALELDDSALYLCASSLEDRGKTEAFFGQGTRLTVV.

This clone occurred once. The CDR3 is CAWRLQMFHSSYNEQFF. In nucleotides, the CDR3 is TGTGCCTGGAGGCTACAGATGTTTCACAGCTCCTACAATGAGCAGTTCTTC. This chain uses TRBV30 with TRBJ2-1, with D unclear. This CDR3 spans 17 amino acids. Germline values: CDR1 GTSNPN, CDR2 SVGIG (reference sequence). Trimming stripped 3 bases from V and 0 bases from J, with 18 bases between.

This chain connects TRBV25-1 to TRBJ2-7; tentative D call: TRBD1 (6 bases). The CDR3 has 13 residues. CDR1 and CDR2 (germline): MGHDK, SYGVNS. Trimming left V 5 bases short and J 1 base short, with 9 bases between. The CDR3 coding sequence is TGTGCCAGCAGTCGCCAGGGGTCCTACGAGCAGTACTTC. It yields the protein CASSRQGSYEQYF.

This clone has a single count. The rearrangement joins TRBV7-2 to TRBJ2-1; 7 nucleotides align to TRBD2. The CDR3 length is 16 residues. The germline V gene has CDR1 SGHTA and CDR2 FQGNSA. J lost 2 bases, V lost 3 bases, and 7 bases had no gene match. The CDR3 bases are TGTGCCAGCAGCTTGGCCGTGACTAGCCCCTACAATGAGCAGTTCTTC. Translation: CASSLAVTSPYNEQFF.

The chain links TRBV6-6 to TRBJ2-5, with D perhaps TRBD2 (6 bases). CDR3 size: 13 residues. Trimming cost V 5 bases and J 4 bases, with 11 bases left between them. Germline V lookup: CDR1 MNHNY, CDR2 SVGAGI (reference sequence). DNA for the CDR3: TGTGCCAGCAGTGGGACTGCGGGAGAGACCCAGTACTTC. Its translation: CASSGTAGETQYF.

The V gene is TRBV28, the J gene TRBJ2-1; possible D gene TRBD2, 5 bases. Germline V gives CDR1 MDHEN, CDR2 SYDVKM. The CDR3 totals 15 residues. Trimming cost V 3 bases and J 3 bases, with 12 bases left between them. DNA for the CDR3: TGTGCCAGCAGTTTTTCGACTAACTACTACAATGAGCAGTTCTTC. Translating gives CASSFSTNYYNEQFF.

The chain is built from TRBV7-3 and TRBJ1-1, with a possible D match to TRBD1 (5 bases). The CDR3 covers 13 residues. Deletions cut 5 bases from V and 2 bases from J, with 9 bases between. The germline V gene has CDR1 SGHTA and CDR2 FQGTGA. CDR3 sequence (DNA): TGTGCCAGCAGCCCGACAGCCAACACTGAAGCTTTCTTT. It specifies CASSPTANTEAFF.

This chain connects TRBV28 to TRBJ2-7, with 10 bases fitting TRBD2. Germline V gene lookup returns CDR1 MDHEN and CDR2 SYDVKM. With 8 bases clipped from V and 3 bases from J, the junction kept 7 bases outside the gene matches. The CDR3 is 14 residues long. The CDR3: CASGTSGGVYEQYF. DNA for the CDR3: TGTGCCAGCGGGACAAGCGGGGGGGTCTACGAGCAGTACTTC.

Worth noting for this clone: Other DNA sequences within the sample encode an identical CDR3. The CDR3 protein is CASSLGGAYNSPLHF. The CDR3 region has the DNA TGTGCCAGCAGTTTAGGGGGCGCCTATAATTCACCCCTCCACTTT. The chain employs TRBV6-5 and TRBJ1-6; 7 nucleotides line up with TRBD1. The V gene's germline CDR1 is MNHEY and CDR2 SVGAGI. The CDR3 length is 15 residues. Germline trimming cut 4 bases from V and 2 bases from J; bases unmatched to any gene: 2.

This rearrangement joins TRBV28 to TRBJ2-1; tentative D call: TRBD1 (6 bases). The CDR3 runs to 14 residues. Germline assignment: CDR1 MDHEN and CDR2 SYDVKM. Trimming removed 5 bases from V and 1 base from J, with 9 bases in between. The CDR3 DNA reads as TGTGCCAGCAGTCCGACAGGATCCTACAATGAGCAGTTCTTC. Translated, it gives CASSPTGSYNEQFF. The whole variable domain, filled in from reference TRBV28 and TRBJ2-1, reads DVKVTQSSRYLVKRTGEKVFLECVQDMDHENMFWYRQDPGLGLRLIYFSYDVKMKEKGDIPEGYSVSREKKERFSLILESASTNQTSMYLCASSPTGSYNEQFFGPGTRLTVL.

J is TRBJ2-2 and V is TRBV18; 8 bases agree with TRBD1. Germline assignment: CDR1 KGHSH and CDR2 LQKENI. The CDR3 extends over 15 amino acids. The V segment lost 3 bases and the J segment 1 base; nucleotides outside the gene matches: 1. The CDR3 DNA sequence: TGTGCCAGCTCACCTGGGACAGGGAACACCGGGGAGCTGTTTTTT. This gives the protein CASSPGTGNTGELFF.

V is TRBV9 and J is TRBJ2-5, with unresolved D. This CDR3 has 13 amino acids. Per the germline V gene, CDR1 is SGDLS and CDR2 is YYNGEE. V lost 3 bases and J 5 bases, leaving 11 bases between the germline ends. CDR3 residues: CASSATSAETQYF. The CDR3 coding sequence is TGTGCCAGCAGCGCTACTTCAGCGGAGACCCAGTACTTC.